Each of the 12 T cell receptor beta chains below was sequenced from the same sample in a study of blood T cell repertoires in COVID-19 (dated by TCRdb to 2020 to 2021). The library was produced with the immunoSEQ multiplex PCR assay. TCRdb obtained this table from immuneACCESS and retained in-frame rearrangements with V and J assigned. These tables miss some clones; where compared with another copy, unresolved V genes account for less than half of the shortfall, and the remainder is unexplained. This sample lists around 100,000 clones; about 89% were detected once. The top ten clones comprise 2% to 2.5% of the sample. Sample: peripheral blood. These receptors were collected from a man aged 50 to 60 with active COVID-19.

This clone was seen only once. V gene TRBV19 combines with J gene TRBJ2-3, with 8 bases matching TRBD2. The V gene's germline CDR1 is LNHDA and CDR2 SQIVND (reference sequence). The J segment lost 3 bases and the V segment lost 6 bases, leaving 5 bases of the junction unmatched. The CDR3 consists of 14 residues. In nucleotides, the CDR3 is TGTGCCAGTAGGGAGCGGGGGCGGACAGATACGCAGTATTTT. This gives the protein CASRERGRTDTQYF.

The V call is TRBV5-6, the J call TRBJ2-7, with TRBD1 as a possible D gene (6 bases). CDR1 and CDR2 (germline): SGHDT, YYEEEE. The CDR3 loop spans 15 amino acids. V gave up 2 bases and J gave up 0 bases, with 12 bases separating them. The CDR3, as DNA: TGTGCCAGCAGCTTCGGTAGGGGGTCCTCCTACGAGCAGTACTTC. Its translation is CASSFGRGSSYEQYF.

Here the CDR3 reads CASSYRVGRGYGYTF. CDR3 coding DNA: TGTGCCAGCAGTTACCGGGTGGGAAGGGGCTATGGCTACACCTTC. This chain uses TRBV6-5 with TRBJ1-2; tentatively, D is TRBD1 (5 bases). This CDR3 comprises 15 residues. V lost 2 bases to trimming and J lost 4 bases, with 14 bases between them. Germline values: CDR1 MNHEY, CDR2 SVGAGI.

V is TRBV10-3 and J is TRBJ1-2, with TRBD1 matching over 8 bases. J lost 7 bases, V lost 3 bases, and 13 bases had no gene match. CDR3 length: 16 residues. Germline values: CDR1 ENHRY, CDR2 SYGVKD. CDR3 loop: CAISDFEAGGLGGYTF. In DNA form, the CDR3 reads TGTGCCATCAGTGACTTCGAGGCAGGGGGCTTGGGTGGCTACACCTTC.

There are a few counts of this clone. J is TRBJ1-1 and V is TRBV14; D perhaps matches TRBD1 (6 bases). The CDR3 spans 15 residues. Germline V gene sequence: CDR1 SGHDN, CDR2 FVKESK. With 0 bases removed from V and 1 base from J, the gap between germline ends came to 9 bases. CDR3 residues: CASSQDVGGNTEAFF. The CDR3, as DNA: TGTGCCAGCAGCCAAGATGTAGGGGGGAACACTGAAGCTTTCTTT.

The V gene is TRBV2, the J gene TRBJ1-2; TRBD1 matches at 8 bases. Germline V gene lookup returns CDR1 SNHLY and CDR2 FYNNEI. V was pared by 4 bases and J by 7 bases, with 5 bases of the junction left unmatched. This CDR3 spans 13 amino acids. This CDR3 is CASSAGGSRGYTF. The CDR3, as DNA: TGTGCCAGCAGTGCAGGGGGCTCCCGTGGCTACACCTTC.

The chain combines TRBV3-1 (or the pseudogene TRBV3-2) with TRBJ2-2, with 11 bases identical to TRBD2. The ends lost 2 bases at V and 1 base at J; junction bases unmatched: 0. This CDR3 is built from 16 residues. Germline assignment: CDR1 LGHDT and CDR2 YNNKEL (reference sequence). The CDR3 DNA follows: TGTGCCAGCAGCCAAACTAGCGGGGGGAACACCGGGGAGCTGTTTTTT. Its translation: CASSQTSGGNTGELFF.

This clone was observed once. V usage is TRBV5-1 and J usage is TRBJ2-7; the match to TRBD1 covers 7 bases. Germline V gene data show CDR1 as SGHRS and CDR2 as YFSETQ. The CDR3 is 15 residues long. Trimming removed 0 bases from V and 3 bases from J; junction bases left unmatched: 6. Here the CDR3 reads CASSLEATGYYEQYF. The CDR3 nucleotides are TGCGCCAGCAGCTTGGAGGCGACAGGGTACTACGAGCAGTACTTC. Supplemented by reference TRBV5-1 and TRBJ2-7, the full variable domain reads KAGVTQTPRYLIKTRGQQVTLSCSPISGHRSVSWYQQTPGQGLQFLFEYFSETQRNKGNFPGRFSGRQFSNSRSEMNVSTLELGDSALYLCASSLEATGYYEQYFGPGTRLTVT.

This chain joins TRBV5-8 and TRBJ1-4, with D maybe TRBD1 (5 bases). Trimming removed 0 bases at V and 3 bases at J, with 12 bases between. This CDR3 is 16 amino acids long. CDR1 SGHTS and CDR2 YDEGEE come from the germline V gene. The CDR3 sequence is CASSLGGARANEKLFF. CDR3 DNA sequence: TGTGCCAGCAGCTTGGGCGGGGCGAGGGCTAATGAAAAACTGTTTTTT.

This clone was seen just once. The CDR3 here is CASSPSFLAGDTDTQYF. The CDR3, as DNA: TGTGCCAGCAGTCCCTCCTTCCTAGCGGGGGACACAGATACGCAGTATTTT. The chain couples TRBV6-6 to TRBJ2-3; 10 bases fit TRBD2. The germline V gene encodes CDR1 MNHNY and CDR2 SVGAGI (reference sequence). This CDR3 spans 17 amino acids. Trimming at V came to 5 bases and at J to 2 bases, leaving 10 bases not matched to a gene.

The chain links TRBV7-2 to TRBJ2-5, with 11 bases matching TRBD2. With 4 bases clipped from V and 2 bases from J, the junction kept 6 bases outside the gene matches. In germline, CDR1 is SGHTA, CDR2 FQGNSA. The length of the CDR3 is 16 residues. In DNA form, the CDR3 reads TGTGCCAGCAGCTCCCCGGGACTAGCGGCGCAAGAGACCCAGTACTTC. Amino acids: CASSSPGLAAQETQYF. Supplemented by reference TRBV7-2 and TRBJ2-5, the full variable domain reads GAGVSQSPSNKVTEKGKDVELRCDPISGHTALYWYRQSLGQGLEFLIYFQGNSAPDKSGLPSDRFSAERTGGSVSTLTIQRTQQEDSAVYLCASSSPGLAAQETQYFGPGTRLLVL.

V gene TRBV7-9 combines with J gene TRBJ2-3; D perhaps matches TRBD2 (6 bases). This CDR3 region has 17 residues. V lost 3 bases to trimming and J lost 2 bases, with 18 bases between them. The germline V gene encodes CDR1 SEHNR and CDR2 FQNEAQ (reference sequence). This chain's CDR3 is CASSFGTPRALTDTQYF. The CDR3 nucleotides read TGTGCCAGCAGCTTCGGGACTCCCAGAGCCCTCACAGATACGCAGTATTTT.